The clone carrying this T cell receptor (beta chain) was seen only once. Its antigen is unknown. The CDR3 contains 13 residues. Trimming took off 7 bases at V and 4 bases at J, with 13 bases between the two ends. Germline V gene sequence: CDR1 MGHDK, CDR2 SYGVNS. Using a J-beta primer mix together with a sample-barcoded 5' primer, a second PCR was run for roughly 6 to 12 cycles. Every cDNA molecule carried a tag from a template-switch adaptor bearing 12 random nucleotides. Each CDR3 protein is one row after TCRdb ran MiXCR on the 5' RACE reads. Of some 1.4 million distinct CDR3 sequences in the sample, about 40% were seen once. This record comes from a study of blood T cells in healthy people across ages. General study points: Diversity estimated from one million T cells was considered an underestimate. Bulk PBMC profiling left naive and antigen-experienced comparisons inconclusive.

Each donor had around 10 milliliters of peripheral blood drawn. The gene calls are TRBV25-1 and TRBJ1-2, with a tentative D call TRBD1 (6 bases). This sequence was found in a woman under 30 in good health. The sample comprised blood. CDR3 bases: TGTGCCAGCATGGAGACAGGCCTCTATGGCTACACCTTC. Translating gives CASMETGLYGYTF.